The sample holds a few counts of the clone carrying this TCR beta chain. The data are from a study of blood T cell repertoires in COVID-19. In the study overall: T cells, B-cell-depleted T cells, or PBMCs provided the cDNA or gDNA that served as material.

The CDR3 extends over 15 amino acids. Germline-derived CDR1 and CDR2 are MDHEN and SYDVKM. The germline V and J ends were trimmed by 1 base and 8 bases, with 14 bases remaining between them. Measured with immunoSEQ multiplex PCR; TCRdb has only the in-frame clones, and not every one. The sample consists of about 180,000 clones, 89% of them appearing once. The specimen sequenced was peripheral blood. The rearrangement uses TRBV28 and TRBJ2-2; possible D gene TRBD1, 7 bases. The receptor was derived from a man aged 18-30 years who had recovered from COVID-19. CDR3 residues: CASSLFRGASGELFF. CDR3 DNA sequence: TGTGCCAGCAGTTTATTCAGGGGGGCCTCTGGGGAGCTGTTTTTT.